This T cell receptor (beta chain) appears in the sequencing data of a study of blood T cell repertoires in COVID-19. Across the whole study: T cells, B-cell-depleted T cells, or PBMCs provided the cDNA or gDNA that served as material.

It was during active infection that Seattle patients were enrolled and then longitudinally followed. Under the authors' procedure: Using reference gene primer amplification, nucleated cell counts were estimated. TCRdb's copy holds only in-frame clones and misses some; the assay was immunoSEQ multiplex PCR. V and J calls and clone size are as listed in that table; D and trimming were resolved from the DNA. The table records about 150,000 clones, approximately 86% of them present only once. CDR1 and CDR2 (germline): ENHRY, SYGVKD. V was cut by 8 bases and J by 5 bases, with 16 bases left in between. The CDR3 has 13 amino acids.

What was sequenced was peripheral blood. This clonotype was obtained from a man in his fifties or sixties with COVID-19, enrolled during active disease. The J gene is TRBJ2-7, the V gene TRBV10-3, with D possibly being TRBD1 (6 bases). The CDR3 region is CAIGGQGADEQYF. The CDR3 DNA sequence: TGTGCCATCGGGGGACAAGGGGCTGACGAGCAGTACTTC.